Presented here are 29 T cell receptor beta chains from one specimen sequenced in a study of cytomegalovirus exposure and HLA in healthy donors. Using immunoSEQ multiplex PCR, the repertoire was profiled, and TCRdb retains in-frame clones only, with some absent. The sample consists of some 61,000 clones, 95% to 98% of them appearing once. Sequencing was done on a sample of PBMCs. The origin of the receptors is a young woman in good health and CMV-seropositive.

V and J are TRBV10-3 and TRBJ1-2; 7 bases agree with TRBD1. The CDR3 consists of 16 residues. The germline CDR1 and CDR2 sequences are ENHRY and SYGVKD. V was pared by 5 bases and J by 8 bases, with 17 bases of the junction left unmatched. The CDR3 DNA reads as TGTGCCATCAGTCATAGACAGGGACGGGATCGGGGAGGCTACACCTTC. Translating gives CAISHRQGRDRGGYTF.

This clone was counted only a few times. The chain employs TRBV4-1 and TRBJ2-3; a weak D match, TRBD1 (6 bases). Germline V gene data show CDR1 as MGHRA and CDR2 as YSYEKL. V lost 4 bases to trimming and J lost 4 bases, with 15 bases between them. This CDR3 contains 15 residues. The DNA of the CDR3 is TGCGCCAGCAGCCCCATATTACAGGGCGCAGATACGCAGTATTTT. Its translation is CASSPILQGADTQYF.

The chain uses TRBV6-1 and TRBJ1-1, with a possible D match to TRBD1 (6 bases). Germline V lookup: CDR1 MNHNS, CDR2 SASEGT. Trimming cost V 3 bases and J 9 bases, with 14 bases left between them. The CDR3 consists of 13 residues. The CDR3 bases are TGTGCCAGCAGTGACCCCGGGGACACAAAAGCTTTCTTT. This sequence encodes CASSDPGDTKAFF.

The chain carries TRBV7-2 and TRBJ2-7; D might be TRBD2 (6 bases). Germline CDR1 SGHTA, CDR2 FQGNSA. This CDR3 is 13 amino acids long. Trimming took off 1 base at V and 7 bases at J, with 11 bases between the two ends. CDR3 nucleotides: TGTGCCAGCAGCTTAGGCGGTGCGGGGGAGCAGTACTTC. Residues: CASSLGGAGEQYF.

This clone was counted once. The chain joins TRBV28 to TRBJ1-3; D gene uncertain. The CDR3 sequence is 16 residues long. With 2 bases removed from V and 9 bases from J, the gap between germline ends came to 20 bases. Germline V gene lookup returns CDR1 MDHEN and CDR2 SYDVKM. As DNA, the CDR3 is TGTGCCAGCAGTTTAGGGCCCCGACGGATTCGGCCCACCATATATTTT. As protein: CASSLGPRRIRPTIYF.

The chain combines TRBV7-9 with TRBJ1-5, with D perhaps TRBD1 (6 bases). V shed 7 bases and J shed 1 base, with 17 bases lying between them. Germline assignment: CDR1 SEHNR and CDR2 FQNEAQ (reference sequence). The length of the CDR3 is 16 residues. The CDR3 spells CASTEGQGKSNQPQHF. DNA of the CDR3: TGTGCCAGCACCGAAGGGCAGGGGAAGAGCAATCAGCCCCAGCATTTT.

The CDR3, as DNA: TGCGCCCAAAAACAGGATCTAGCGGGAGGGGTCAATGAGCAGTTCTTC. Translating it yields CAQKQDLAGGVNEQFF. The chain is built from TRBV10-1 and TRBJ2-1; 12 positions match TRBD2. Germline V CDR1 and CDR2: WNHNN, SYGVQD (reference sequence). This CDR3 region has 16 residues. Germline trimming cut 11 bases from V and 6 bases from J; bases unmatched to any gene: 14.

The V and J genes are TRBV4-2 and TRBJ2-2, with 7 bases aligning to TRBD1. CDR1 LGHNA and CDR2 YNFKEQ come from the germline V gene. V shed 0 bases, J shed 0 bases, and the junction held 10 bases outside the gene matches. The CDR3 sequence is 19 residues long. In DNA form, the CDR3 reads TGTGCCAGCAGCCAAGATCGGTTGGGGGACAGTCCGAACACCGGGGAGCTGTTTTTT. This sequence encodes CASSQDRLGDSPNTGELFF.

The chain combines TRBV6-6 with TRBJ1-1, with D tentatively TRBD1 (6 bases). Trimming cost V 2 bases and J 4 bases, with 11 bases left between them. The length of the CDR3 is 14 residues. CDR1 and CDR2 from the germline V gene are MNHNY and SVGAGI (reference sequence). CDR3 in amino acids: CASSYVRGSTEAFF. Written as DNA, the CDR3 is TGTGCCAGCAGTTACGTCAGGGGTAGCACTGAAGCTTTCTTT.

The chain joins TRBV4-1 to TRBJ1-2; 7 nucleotides match TRBD1. V shed 4 bases and J 6 bases; nucleotides not matched to a gene: 20. CDR1 and CDR2 from the germline V gene are MGHRA and YSYEKL. The CDR3 has 18 amino acids. The chain's CDR3 is CASSLLQTGTAKGDGYTF. CDR3 sequence (DNA): TGCGCCAGCAGCCTTTTACAAACCGGGACAGCTAAAGGGGATGGCTACACCTTC.

As concerns this clone: A read error may produce the germline difference seen at one junction end. This chain joins TRBV12-5 and TRBJ2-7; tentative D call: TRBD1 (6 bases). The CDR3 sequence is 13 residues long. Looked up from germline, CDR1 is LGHNT and CDR2 is FRNRAP. In DNA, the CDR3 is TGTGCTAGTGGCTTGGACAGTTCCTACGAGCAGTACTTC. Encoded protein: CASGLDSSYEQYF.

The chain uses TRBV19 and TRBJ1-5; D not resolved. The V end was cut by 3 bases, the J end by 3 bases, with 9 bases between. In germline, CDR1 is LNHDA, CDR2 SQIVND (reference sequence). The CDR3 runs 14 residues. CDR3 amino acids: CASSIGGFNQPQHF. The CDR3 DNA is TGTGCCAGTAGTATCGGCGGCTTCAATCAGCCCCAGCATTTT.

The rearrangement joins TRBV10-2 to TRBJ2-4, with 8 bases fitting TRBD2. Germline loops: CDR1 WSHSY, CDR2 SAAADI. J lost 0 bases, V lost 6 bases, and 13 bases had no gene match. The CDR3 runs to 18 residues. CDR3 nucleotides: TGCGCCAGCAGACAGACTAGCGAGGCCTATGCAGCCAAAAACATTCAGTACTTC. It encodes CASRQTSEAYAAKNIQYF.

V gene TRBV7-2 combines with J gene TRBJ1-1, with TRBD1 matching 7 bases. The CDR3 contains 15 residues. Germline assignment: CDR1 SGHTA and CDR2 FQGNSA. The trim removed 3 bases at V and 4 bases at J, leaving 8 bases unmatched. In DNA form, the CDR3 reads TGTGCCAGCAGCTTCTTCGACAGGGTGGTCACTGAAGCTTTCTTT. This sequence encodes CASSFFDRVVTEAFF.

The chain has TRBV27 and TRBJ1-5, with a weak D call TRBD1 (5 bases). Deletions cut 2 bases from V and 4 bases from J, with 12 bases between. Germline lookup yields CDR1 MNHEY and CDR2 SMNVEV (reference sequence). The CDR3 covers 15 residues. The CDR3 bases are TGTGCCAGCAGTTTACGGTGGGGGGGTAATCAGCCCCAGCATTTT. It yields the protein CASSLRWGGNQPQHF.

V usage is TRBV2 and J usage is TRBJ2-3, with 7 bases lining up with TRBD2. The junction had 11 bases not matched to a gene; V was cut back by 6 bases and J by 2 bases. The CDR3 runs 16 residues. The V gene's germline CDR1 is SNHLY and CDR2 FYNNEI. DNA of the CDR3: TGTGCCAGCAGCCGGACTAGAGAGGACAACACAGATACGCAGTATTTT. Encoded protein: CASSRTREDNTDTQYF.

V and J are TRBV19 and TRBJ1-1, with D possibly TRBD1 on 5 matching bases. Germline CDR1 and CDR2: LNHDA and SQIVND (reference sequence). The CDR3 covers 14 residues. Deletions cut 3 bases from V and 1 base from J, with 9 bases between. The CDR3 DNA follows: TGTGCCAGTAGTATCCTCAGGGAGAACACTGAAGCTTTCTTT. Residues: CASSILRENTEAFF.

V gene TRBV19 combines with J gene TRBJ2-7; TRBD2 matches 10 bases. Trimming at V came to 3 bases and at J to 2 bases, leaving 19 bases not matched to a gene. The CDR3 extends over 20 amino acids. Germline CDR1 LNHDA, CDR2 SQIVND (reference sequence). The CDR3 coding sequence is TGTGCCAGTAGTATTTCCCCCCCCGAACCAAGGACTAGCGGCACCTACGAGCAGTACTTC. Residues: CASSISPPEPRTSGTYEQYF.

The gene calls are TRBV5-4 and TRBJ2-2, with a weak D call TRBD1 (5 bases). V dropped 2 bases and J dropped 5 bases, with 16 bases sitting between them. Per germline, CDR1 SGHNT and CDR2 YYREEE (reference sequence). The CDR3 runs to 16 residues. Here the CDR3 reads CASSFDETVNTGELFF. The DNA of the CDR3 is TGTGCCAGCAGCTTCGATGAGACAGTAAATACCGGGGAGCTGTTTTTT.

CDR3 sequence reads: CASSQFEGRCYEQYF. CDR3 DNA: TGCGCCAGCAGTCAATTCGAGGGGAGGTGCTACGAGCAGTACTTC. The J gene is TRBJ2-7, the V gene TRBV23-1, with TRBD2 as a possible D gene (6 bases). TRBV23-1 is an ORF for which the function is uncertain. V lost 1 base to trimming and J lost 3 bases, with 13 bases between them. The CDR3 contains 15 residues.

The DNA for the CDR3 is TGTGCCAGCAGCTCCCTAGCGGGAGTCTACAATGAGCAGTTCTTC. This sequence encodes CASSSLAGVYNEQFF. J is TRBJ2-1 and V is TRBV7-2, with 10 bases lining up with TRBD2. Losses at the gene ends were 4 bases for V and 3 bases for J; bases not matched to a gene: 3. Germline-derived CDR1 and CDR2 are SGHTA and FQGNSA. The CDR3 is made up of 15 amino acids.

The chain combines TRBV2 with TRBJ2-7; 7 bases map to TRBD1. The CDR3 runs 14 residues. Germline trimming cut 6 bases from V and 1 base from J; bases unmatched to any gene: 6. Germline V CDR1 and CDR2: SNHLY, FYNNEI. The CDR3 DNA reads as TGTGCCAGCAGGTATCGACAGGGTTCCTACGAGCAGTACTTC. This encodes CASRYRQGSYEQYF.

Only one count was recorded for this clone. The gene calls are TRBV28 and TRBJ1-2, with 9 bases that match TRBD1. The CDR3 spans 14 residues. Germline V gene data show CDR1 as MDHEN and CDR2 as SYDVKM. The V gene end was trimmed by 2 bases and the J gene end by 5 bases; junction bases not matched to a gene: 3. CDR3 nucleotides: TGTGCCAGCAGTTTAACAGGGGGCGGGTATGGCTACACCTTC. Its translation: CASSLTGGGYGYTF.

V gene TRBV19 combines with J gene TRBJ2-2; 10 nucleotides match TRBD1. The CDR3 runs to 19 residues. Trimming took 4 bases from V and 3 from J; bases not matched to a gene: 14. Germline CDR1 reads LNHDA; CDR2 reads SQIVND (reference sequence). Here the CDR3 reads CASSTTSWTGGGDTGELFF. The DNA of the CDR3 is TGTGCCAGTAGTACCACATCGTGGACAGGGGGAGGGGACACCGGGGAGCTGTTTTTT.

The chain links TRBV5-4 to TRBJ2-7, with D possibly being TRBD1 (6 bases). The CDR3 has 14 amino acids. Deletions cut 0 bases from V and 2 bases from J, with 9 bases between. Germline loops: CDR1 SGHNT, CDR2 YYREEE (reference sequence). CDR3 in amino acids: CASSLGGHAYEQYF. DNA of the CDR3: TGTGCCAGCAGCTTGGGGGGGCATGCCTACGAGCAGTACTTC. The full variable domain, completed using reference TRBV5-4 and TRBJ2-7, is ETGVTQSPTHLIKTRGQQVTLRCSSQSGHNTVSWYQQALGQGPQFIFQYYREEENGRGNFPPRFSGLQFPNYSSELNVNALELDDSALYLCASSLGGHAYEQYFGPGTRLTVT.

The chain links TRBV14 to TRBJ2-7; 8 nucleotides line up with TRBD1. This CDR3 is built from 17 residues. Losses at the gene ends were 1 base for V and 7 bases for J; bases not matched to a gene: 15. The germline V gene encodes CDR1 SGHDN and CDR2 FVKESK. The CDR3 DNA reads TGTGCCAGCAGCCAAGTGCTAGGCTCGGACAGGGATTATGAGCAGTACTTC. It translates to CASSQVLGSDRDYEQYF.

The chain joins TRBV4-1 to TRBJ2-7; 10 nucleotides line up with TRBD1. CDR3 length: 15 residues. Trimming took 5 bases from V and 1 from J; bases not matched to a gene: 5. Germline V lookup: CDR1 MGHRA, CDR2 YSYEKL. The DNA of the CDR3 is TGCGCCAGCAGCTTCGGGACAGGGGAATCCTACGAGCAGTACTTC. Translated, it gives CASSFGTGESYEQYF.

J is TRBJ2-3 and V is TRBV27; 11 bases map to TRBD2. This CDR3 is built from 16 residues. Germline CDR1 MNHEY, CDR2 SMNVEV (reference sequence). V gave up 5 bases and J gave up 5 bases; unmatched junction bases: 9. The CDR3 coding sequence is TGTGCCAGCAGTGCCATAGCGGGAGGGCCTCTAGATACGCAGTATTTT. Translated: CASSAIAGGPLDTQYF.

With respect to this clone: At one end, the junction sequence differs from germline, possibly due to a read error. The rearrangement joins TRBV7-7 to TRBJ2-1, with D possibly being TRBD2 (5 bases). The CDR3 runs 15 residues. Germline V CDR1 and CDR2: SSHAT, FNYEAQ (reference sequence). CDR3 DNA: TGTGCTAGCAGCTTAGTCCCGGGAATGCTGGGTGAGCAGTTCTTC. This gives the protein CASSLVPGMLGEQFF.